Listed below are T cell receptor beta chains from one sample, sequenced in a study of blood T cell repertoires in COVID-19. Data came from immunoSEQ multiplex PCR; TCRdb stores just in-frame clones and leaves some out. Of some 120,000 clones listed, 90% are singletons. The sample comprised peripheral blood. Every receptor here comes from a man in his fifties or sixties with active COVID-19. The CDR3 runs from the conserved cysteine through the conserved F or W. The D gene is left open where the match is weak. Not every row has a clone size; where given, it reads once, few, many or a size class.

V gene	clone size	J gene	D gene	CDR3 protein	CDR3 DNA
TRBV14	NA	TRBJ1-1	NA	CASSYKSNTEAFF	TGTGCCAGCAGCTACAAATCGAACACTGAAGCTTTCTTT
TRBV10-3	once	TRBJ1-2	NA	CAISDGGYGYTF	TGTGCCATCAGTGACGGGGGCTATGGCTACACCTTC
TRBV13	NA	TRBJ2-7	TRBD1	CASSLWGQGGYEQYF	TGTGCCAGCAGCCTTTGGGGACAGGGAGGCTACGAGCAGTACTTC
TRBV12-5	NA	TRBJ1-1	NA	CASGLVLGAFKDTEAFF	TGTGCTAGTGGTTTGGTACTGGGGGCATTTAAAGACACTGAAGCTTTCTTT
TRBV13	NA	TRBJ2-7	NA	CASRQGGPPYEQYF	TGTGCCAGCAGACAGGGGGGGCCTCCCTACGAGCAGTACTTC
TRBV5-5	NA	TRBJ1-5	NA	CASSLVGARDQPQHF	TGTGCCAGCAGCTTGGTTGGGGCCCGGGATCAGCCCCAGCATTTT
TRBV6-1	once	TRBJ2-3	TRBD1	CASSEGTGLADTQYF	TGTGCCAGCAGTGAAGGGACAGGGCTAGCAGATACGCAGTATTTT
TRBV5-1	NA	TRBJ1-2	NA	CASSTTALYYGYTF	TGCGCCAGCAGCACCACAGCTCTCTACTATGGCTACACCTTC
TRBV18	few	TRBJ1-5	NA	CASSRTELPSPTGTDQPQHF	TGTGCCAGCTCACGTACCGAACTACCTTCCCCAACAGGGACGGATCAGCCCCAGCATTTT
TRBV9	NA	TRBJ2-2	NA	CASSVQGQGTGELFF	TGTGCCAGCAGCGTACAGGGCCAAGGCACCGGGGAGCTGTTTTTT
TRBV7-2	NA	TRBJ2-3	TRBD2	CASGGTSGAGTDTQYF	TGTGCCAGCGGGGGGACTAGCGGGGCGGGGACAGATACGCAGTATTTT
TRBV7-6	NA	TRBJ2-5	NA	CASSLVGGAGWDPTQYF	TGTGCCAGCAGCTTAGTAGGGGGCGCGGGATGGGACCCGACCCAGTACTTC
TRBV18	NA	TRBJ1-4	TRBD1	CASSSTGANEKLFF	TGTGCCAGCTCCTCGACAGGGGCTAATGAAAAACTGTTTTTT
TRBV4-1	NA	TRBJ1-6	TRBD1	CASSQMGQGNSPLHF	TGCGCCAGCAGCCAGATGGGACAGGGTAATTCACCCCTCCACTTT
TRBV7-9	NA	TRBJ1-3	TRBD1	CASSTDRSRLGNTIYF	TGTGCCAGCAGCACGGACAGGTCGCGATTAGGAAACACCATATATTTT
TRBV7-9	NA	TRBJ2-3	NA	CASSSEGAVSTDTQYF	TGTGCCAGCAGCTCCGAGGGCGCAGTTAGCACAGATACGCAGTATTTT
TRBV19	once	TRBJ1-1	TRBD1	CASGQGMNTEAFF	TGTGCCAGTGGACAGGGGATGAACACTGAAGCTTTCTTT
TRBV19	NA	TRBJ1-5	TRBD1	CASSTVQGSSRQPQHF	TGTGCCAGTAGTACTGTACAGGGGTCAAGCAGACAGCCCCAGCATTTT
TRBV19	NA	TRBJ1-5	NA	CASRFLLDSALMWPQHF	TGTGCCAGTAGATTCCTCCTGGACAGTGCCCTAATGTGGCCCCAGCATTTT
TRBV2	NA	TRBJ1-2	TRBD1	CASSWDSPNYGYTF	TGTGCCAGCAGCTGGGACAGCCCTAACTATGGCTACACCTTC
TRBV19	NA	TRBJ2-5	NA	CASSGGTLGETQYF	TGTGCCAGTAGTGGGGGGACGCTCGGGGAGACCCAGTACTTC
TRBV19	many	TRBJ1-5	NA	CASSMTRVSNQPQHF	TGTGCCAGTAGTATGACCAGGGTTAGCAATCAGCCCCAGCATTTT